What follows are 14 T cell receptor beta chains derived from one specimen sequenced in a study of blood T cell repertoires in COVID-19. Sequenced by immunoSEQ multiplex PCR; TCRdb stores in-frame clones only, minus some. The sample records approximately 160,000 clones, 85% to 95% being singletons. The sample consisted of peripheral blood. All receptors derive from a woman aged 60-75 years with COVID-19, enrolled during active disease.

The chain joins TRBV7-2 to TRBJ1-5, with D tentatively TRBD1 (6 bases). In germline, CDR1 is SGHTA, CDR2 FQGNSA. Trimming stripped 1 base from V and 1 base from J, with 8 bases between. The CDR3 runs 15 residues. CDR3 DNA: TGTGCCAGCAGCTTAGTACAGGGAAGCAATCAGCCCCAGCATTTT. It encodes CASSLVQGSNQPQHF.

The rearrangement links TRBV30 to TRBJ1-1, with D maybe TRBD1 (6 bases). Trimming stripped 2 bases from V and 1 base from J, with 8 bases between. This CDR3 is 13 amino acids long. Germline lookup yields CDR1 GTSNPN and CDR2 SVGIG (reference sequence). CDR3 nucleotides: TGTGCCTGGAGTCTGACAGGGAACACTGAAGCTTTCTTT. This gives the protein CAWSLTGNTEAFF.

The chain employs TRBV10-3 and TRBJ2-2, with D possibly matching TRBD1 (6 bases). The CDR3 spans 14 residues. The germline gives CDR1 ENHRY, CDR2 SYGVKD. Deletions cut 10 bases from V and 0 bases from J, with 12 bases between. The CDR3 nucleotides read TGTGCCACCAATACAGGGACGAACACCGGGGAGCTGTTTTTT. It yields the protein CATNTGTNTGELFF.

CDR3 nucleotide sequence: TGTGCCAGCAGCCAGACTTTGAACACTGAAGCTTTCTTT. The encoded protein is CASSQTLNTEAFF. The chain carries TRBV7-3 and TRBJ1-1; D is uncertain. Germline-derived CDR1 and CDR2 are SGHTA and FQGTGA. The CDR3 has 13 residues. V was shortened by 5 bases and J by 0 bases, with 7 bases between the two germline ends.

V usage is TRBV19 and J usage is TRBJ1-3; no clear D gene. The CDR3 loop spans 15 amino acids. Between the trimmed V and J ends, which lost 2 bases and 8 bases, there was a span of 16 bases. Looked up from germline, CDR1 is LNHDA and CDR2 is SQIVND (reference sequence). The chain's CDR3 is CASSIRPTGWDTIYF. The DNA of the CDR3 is TGTGCCAGTAGTATACGTCCCACCGGGTGGGACACCATATATTTT.

The CDR3: CASSQGTSYNEQFF. The CDR3 nucleotides read TGTGCCAGCAGCCAAGGGACTAGTTACAATGAGCAGTTCTTC. The chain uses TRBV3-1 (or the pseudogene TRBV3-2) and TRBJ2-1; TRBD2 matches at 7 bases. Germline V gene data show CDR1 as LGHDT and CDR2 as YNNKEL (reference sequence). This CDR3 has 14 residues. V shed 1 base, J shed 4 bases, and the junction held 1 base outside the gene matches.

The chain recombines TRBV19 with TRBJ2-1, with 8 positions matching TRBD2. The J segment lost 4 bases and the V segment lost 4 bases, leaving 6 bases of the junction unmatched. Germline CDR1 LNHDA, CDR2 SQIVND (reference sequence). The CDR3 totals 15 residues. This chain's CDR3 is CASSKLAGSYNEQFF. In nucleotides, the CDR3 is TGTGCCAGTAGTAAGTTAGCGGGGTCTTACAATGAGCAGTTCTTC. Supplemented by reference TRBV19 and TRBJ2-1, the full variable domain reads DGGITQSPKYLFRKEGQNVTLSCEQNLNHDAMYWYRQDPGQGLRLIYYSQIVNDFQKGDIAEGYSVSREKKESFPLTVTSAQKNPTAFYLCASSKLAGSYNEQFFGPGTRLTVL.

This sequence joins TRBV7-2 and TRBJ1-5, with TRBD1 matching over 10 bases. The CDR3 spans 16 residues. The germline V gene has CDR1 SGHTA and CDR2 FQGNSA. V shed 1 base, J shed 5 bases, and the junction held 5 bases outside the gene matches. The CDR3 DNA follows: TGTGCCAGCAGCTTAGGGACAGGGGGGATGTATCAGCCCCAGCATTTT. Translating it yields CASSLGTGGMYQPQHF.

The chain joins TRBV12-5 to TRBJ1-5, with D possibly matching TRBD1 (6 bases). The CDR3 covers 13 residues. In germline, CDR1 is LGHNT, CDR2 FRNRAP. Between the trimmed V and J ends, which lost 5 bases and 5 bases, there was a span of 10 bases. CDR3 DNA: TGTGCTAGTGGTCGGGACAAGGATCAGCCCCAGCATTTT. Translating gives CASGRDKDQPQHF.

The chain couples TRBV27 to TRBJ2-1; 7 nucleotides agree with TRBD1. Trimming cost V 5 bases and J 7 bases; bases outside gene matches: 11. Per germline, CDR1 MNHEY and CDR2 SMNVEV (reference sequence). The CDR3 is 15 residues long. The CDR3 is CASSHARGLWNEQFF. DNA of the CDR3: TGTGCCAGCAGTCACGCCAGGGGGTTGTGGAATGAGCAGTTCTTC.

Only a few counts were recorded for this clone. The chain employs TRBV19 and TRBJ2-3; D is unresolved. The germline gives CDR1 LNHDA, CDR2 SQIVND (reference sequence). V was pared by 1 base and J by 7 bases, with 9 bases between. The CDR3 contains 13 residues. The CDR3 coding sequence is TGTGCCAGTAGTATAGGGCAGTTATATACGCAGTATTTT. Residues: CASSIGQLYTQYF.

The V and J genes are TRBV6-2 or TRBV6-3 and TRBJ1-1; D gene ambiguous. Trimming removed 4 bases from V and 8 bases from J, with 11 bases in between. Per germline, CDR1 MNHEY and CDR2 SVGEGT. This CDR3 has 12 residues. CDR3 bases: TGTGCCAGCAGTTTTTTACCCCGGGAAGCTTTCTTT. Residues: CASSFLPREAFF.

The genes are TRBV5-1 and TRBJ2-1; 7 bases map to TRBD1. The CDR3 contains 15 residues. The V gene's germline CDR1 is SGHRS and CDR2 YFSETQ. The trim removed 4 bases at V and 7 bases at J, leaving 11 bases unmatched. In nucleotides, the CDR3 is TGCGCCAGCAGCCCACAGGGGCAACACTTTAATGAGCAGTTCTTC. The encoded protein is CASSPQGQHFNEQFF.

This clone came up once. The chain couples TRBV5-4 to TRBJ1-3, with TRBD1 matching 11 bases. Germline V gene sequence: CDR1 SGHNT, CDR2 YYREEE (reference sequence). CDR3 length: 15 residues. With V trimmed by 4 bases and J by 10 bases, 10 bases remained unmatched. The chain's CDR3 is CASSAGQGALYTIYF. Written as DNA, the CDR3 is TGTGCCAGCAGCGCCGGACAGGGGGCTTTATATACCATATATTTT. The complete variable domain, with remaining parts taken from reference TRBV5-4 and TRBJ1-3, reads ETGVTQSPTHLIKTRGQQVTLRCSSQSGHNTVSWYQQALGQGPQFIFQYYREEENGRGNFPPRFSGLQFPNYSSELNVNALELDDSALYLCASSAGQGALYTIYFGEGSWLTVV.